The present TCR beta chain was sequenced within a study of cytomegalovirus exposure and HLA in healthy donors. PCR employed 60 Vbeta and 13 Jbeta primers. TCRdb's table, derived via immunoSEQ multiplex PCR, lists solely in-frame clones and lacks some. This sample has roughly 18,000 clones; about 74% occur once, and the top ten carry around 3.5%. The CDR3 has 14 amino acids. From germline, CDR1 is GTSNPN and CDR2 SVGIG (reference sequence). The V end was cut by 2 bases, the J end by 7 bases, with 14 bases between. Material for sequencing was PBMCs. The TCR sequence derives from a man in his late teens or twenties in good health and CMV-seronegative. The chain carries TRBV30 and TRBJ1-4; possibly TRBD1 for D (5 bases). The CDR3 DNA reads as TGTGCCTGGAGTAACGGGGGAGTGGGTGAAAAACTGTTTTTT. Translated: CAWSNGGVGEKLFF.